This T cell receptor beta chain is from a study of T cells in Graves' hyperthyroidism and ophthalmopathy. Template material for amplifying TCR beta CDR3 regions consisted of RNA transcripts. Initially, a first-round RT-PCR of the TCR CDR3 employed the HTBI primer set. TCRdb processed the multiplex PCR reads anew with MiXCR; each CDR3 protein has one entry. The profile shows approximately 410,000 distinct CDR3 sequences, roughly 15% of them singletons. Germline lookup yields CDR1 SQVTM and CDR2 ANQGSEA. V gave up 7 bases and J gave up 3 bases, with 18 bases separating them. The CDR3 length is 14 residues.

This chain joins TRBV29-1 and TRBJ1-2, with D possibly matching TRBD1 (6 bases). The material sequenced was blood. The clonotype originates from a man between 18 and 35 years old with Graves' ophthalmopathy. The CDR3 region has the DNA TGCAGCGCTGTCGTGGCCAGGGGAGACTATGGCTACACCTTC. Protein product: CSAVVARGDYGYTF.